Each of the 9 T cell receptor beta chains below was sequenced from the same sample in a study of cytomegalovirus exposure and HLA in healthy donors. The PCR used 60 Vbeta and 13 Jbeta primers. TCRdb keeps only in-frame clones here, not all; method: immunoSEQ multiplex PCR. The data show roughly 98,000 clones, roughly 81% seen once. Specimen: PBMCs. Every receptor here comes from a man in his forties in good health and CMV-seronegative.

This clone was seen just once. The gene calls are TRBV6-5 and TRBJ2-5; D gene ambiguous. The CDR3 runs 12 residues. CDR1 is MNHEY, CDR2 SVGAGI, per germline. The ends were cut back, 10 bases at V and 4 bases at J, with 13 bases in the middle. The CDR3 DNA is TGTGCCACCAGGCCCGCAGGAGAGACCCAGTACTTC. Protein product: CATRPAGETQYF.

The rearrangement joins TRBV4-1 to TRBJ2-5, with D possibly matching TRBD2 (7 bases). The germline V and J ends were trimmed by 4 bases and 4 bases, with 19 bases remaining between them. The CDR3 has 16 residues. CDR1 is MGHRA, CDR2 YSYEKL, per germline. CDR3 sequence (DNA): TGCGCCAGCAGCCTGGGGATGGGGGGGGCCCGAGAGACCCAGTACTTC. The encoded protein is CASSLGMGGARETQYF.

V and J are TRBV5-1 and TRBJ2-1; the D gene is possibly TRBD1 (6 bases). The CDR3 has 18 residues. The germline CDR1 and CDR2 sequences are SGHRS and YFSETQ. V was shortened by 0 bases and J by 5 bases, with 21 bases between the two germline ends. CDR3 amino acids: CASSLGRTVAGGNNEQFF. Here the CDR3 DNA reads TGCGCCAGCAGCTTGGGTCGGACAGTGGCTGGTGGCAACAATGAGCAGTTCTTC.

The chain carries TRBV19 and TRBJ2-7; D is undetermined. The V gene lost 5 bases and the J gene lost 0 bases, with 14 bases spanning the gap. The CDR3 runs to 15 residues. CDR1 and CDR2 (germline): LNHDA, SQIVND (reference sequence). In DNA form, the CDR3 reads TGTGCCAGTAGTGGAGTGACTGCGAGCTCCTACGAGCAGTACTTC. Its translation is CASSGVTASSYEQYF.

The V gene is TRBV7-9, the J gene TRBJ2-5; 7 bases match TRBD2. V dropped 5 bases and J dropped 5; count of bases not matched to a gene: 14. Germline values: CDR1 SEHNR, CDR2 FQNEAQ (reference sequence). This CDR3 is built from 16 residues. The CDR3 region is CASSRPAGYVVETQYF. As DNA, the CDR3 is TGTGCCAGCAGCAGACCAGCGGGGTACGTTGTGGAGACCCAGTACTTC.

Only a few counts were recorded for this clone. The CDR3 DNA follows: TGTGCCAGCAGCTTGGTGAGGAGTCAAGAGACCCAGTACTTC. It specifies CASSLVRSQETQYF. This sequence joins TRBV5-6 and TRBJ2-5; D unresolved. This CDR3 contains 14 residues. CDR1 SGHDT and CDR2 YYEEEE come from the germline V gene. Trimming left V 0 bases short and J 2 bases short, with 8 bases between.

This clone was seen a handful of times. The chain links TRBV19 to TRBJ2-7; 10 nucleotides align to TRBD2. After removal of 10 bases from V and 2 bases from J, the junction contained 2 bases not matched to a gene. Germline loops: CDR1 LNHDA, CDR2 SQIVND (reference sequence). This CDR3 spans 12 amino acids. This chain's CDR3 is CATSGGAYEQYF. In nucleotides, the CDR3 is TGTGCCACCAGCGGGGGGGCCTACGAGCAGTACTTC.

The chain joins TRBV5-4 to TRBJ1-4, with 8 bases identical to TRBD1. The CDR3 loop spans 15 amino acids. J lost 8 bases, V lost 0 bases, and 6 bases had no gene match. Germline V gene sequence: CDR1 SGHNT, CDR2 YYREEE (reference sequence). The CDR3 nucleotides are TGTGCCAGCAGCTTGGCCCACGACAGGGGCGAAAAACTGTTTTTT. This gives the protein CASSLAHDRGEKLFF. Full variable domain (outside the CDR3, taken from reference TRBV5-4 and TRBJ1-4): ETGVTQSPTHLIKTRGQQVTLRCSSQSGHNTVSWYQQALGQGPQFIFQYYREEENGRGNFPPRFSGLQFPNYSSELNVNALELDDSALYLCASSLAHDRGEKLFFGSGTQLSVL.

The rearrangement links TRBV6-1 to TRBJ2-7; D might be TRBD2 (5 bases). Trimming cost V 2 bases and J 4 bases, with 6 bases left between them. This CDR3 is 12 amino acids long. Germline V lookup: CDR1 MNHNS, CDR2 SASEGT. The CDR3: CASSERGYEQYF. The CDR3, as DNA: TGTGCCAGCAGTGAAAGAGGGTACGAGCAGTACTTC.